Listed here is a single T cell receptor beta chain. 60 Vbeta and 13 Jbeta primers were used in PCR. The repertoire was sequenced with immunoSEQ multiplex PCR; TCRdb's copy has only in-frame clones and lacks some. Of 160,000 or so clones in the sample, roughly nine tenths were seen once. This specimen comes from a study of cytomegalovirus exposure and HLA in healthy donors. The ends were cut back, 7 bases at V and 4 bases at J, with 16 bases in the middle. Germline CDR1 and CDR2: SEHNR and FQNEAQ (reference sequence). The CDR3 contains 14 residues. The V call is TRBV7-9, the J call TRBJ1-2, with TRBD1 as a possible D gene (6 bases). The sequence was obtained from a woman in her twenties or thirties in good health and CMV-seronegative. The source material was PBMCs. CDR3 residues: CASTSQGQIYGYTF. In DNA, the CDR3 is TGTGCCAGCACCTCTCAGGGGCAAATCTATGGCTACACCTTC.